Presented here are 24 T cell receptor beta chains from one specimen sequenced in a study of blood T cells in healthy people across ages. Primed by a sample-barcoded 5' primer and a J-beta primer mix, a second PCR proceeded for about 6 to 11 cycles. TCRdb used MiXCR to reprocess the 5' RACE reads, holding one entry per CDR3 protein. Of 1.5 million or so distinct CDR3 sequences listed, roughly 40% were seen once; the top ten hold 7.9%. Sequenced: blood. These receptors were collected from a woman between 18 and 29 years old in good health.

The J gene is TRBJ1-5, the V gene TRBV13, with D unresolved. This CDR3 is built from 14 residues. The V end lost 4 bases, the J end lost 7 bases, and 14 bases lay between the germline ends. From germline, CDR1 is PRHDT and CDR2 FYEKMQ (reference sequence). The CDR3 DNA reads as TGTGCCAGCAGCTCTAGCAAAACCGGACAGCCCCAGCATTTT. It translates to CASSSSKTGQPQHF.

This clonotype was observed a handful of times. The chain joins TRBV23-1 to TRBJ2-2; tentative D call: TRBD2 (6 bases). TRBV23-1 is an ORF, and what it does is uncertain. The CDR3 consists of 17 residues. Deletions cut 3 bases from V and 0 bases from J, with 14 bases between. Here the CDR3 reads CASSHLRRVANTGELFF. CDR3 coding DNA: TGCGCCAGCAGTCATCTTAGGAGGGTCGCGAACACCGGGGAGCTGTTTTTT.

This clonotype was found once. Here the CDR3 reads CASSLDFTSGTREQYF. The CDR3 nucleotides are TGTGCCAGCAGCTTAGATTTTACTAGCGGGACGCGCGAGCAGTACTTC. The chain joins TRBV11-3 to TRBJ2-7; TRBD2 aligns across 10 bases. The length of the CDR3 is 16 residues. V lost 0 bases, J lost 6 bases, and 8 bases stayed unmatched. Germline V gene sequence: CDR1 SGHNT, CDR2 YENEEA.

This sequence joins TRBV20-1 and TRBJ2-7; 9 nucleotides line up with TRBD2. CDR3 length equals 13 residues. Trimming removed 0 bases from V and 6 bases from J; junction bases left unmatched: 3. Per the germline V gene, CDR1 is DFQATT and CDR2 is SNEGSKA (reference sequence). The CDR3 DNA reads TGCAGTGCTAGAGATGGCGGGAGGGCCGAGCAGTACTTC. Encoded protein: CSARDGGRAEQYF.

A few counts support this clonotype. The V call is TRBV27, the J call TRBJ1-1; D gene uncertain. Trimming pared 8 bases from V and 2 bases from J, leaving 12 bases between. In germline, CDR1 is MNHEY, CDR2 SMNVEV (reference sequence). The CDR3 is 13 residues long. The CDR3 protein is CASREVYNTEAFF. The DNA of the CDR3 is TGTGCCAGCCGGGAAGTGTATAACACTGAAGCTTTCTTT.

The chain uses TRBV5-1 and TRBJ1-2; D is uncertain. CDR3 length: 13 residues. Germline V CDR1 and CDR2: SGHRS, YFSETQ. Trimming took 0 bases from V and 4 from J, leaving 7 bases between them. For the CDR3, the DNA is TGCGCCAGCAGCTTGGACCAGTTCTATGGCTACACCTTC. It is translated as CASSLDQFYGYTF.

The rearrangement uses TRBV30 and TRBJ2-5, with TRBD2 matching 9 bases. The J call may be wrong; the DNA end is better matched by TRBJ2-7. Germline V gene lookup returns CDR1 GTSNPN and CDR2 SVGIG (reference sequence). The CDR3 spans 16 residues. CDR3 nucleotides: TGTGCCTGGAGTGTACCACGGGGACTAGCTGGCTACGAGCAGTACTTC. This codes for CAWSVPRGLAGYEQYF.

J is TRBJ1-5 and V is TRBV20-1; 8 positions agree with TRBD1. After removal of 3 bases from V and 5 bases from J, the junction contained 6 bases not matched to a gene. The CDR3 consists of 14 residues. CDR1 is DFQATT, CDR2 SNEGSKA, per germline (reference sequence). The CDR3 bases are TGCAGTGCTAGTGGCGACAGGGGCGATCAGCCCCAGCATTTT. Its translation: CSASGDRGDQPQHF.

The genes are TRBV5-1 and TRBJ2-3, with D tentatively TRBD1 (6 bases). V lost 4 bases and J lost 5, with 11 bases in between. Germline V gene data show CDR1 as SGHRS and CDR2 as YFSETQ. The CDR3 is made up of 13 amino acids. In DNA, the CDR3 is TGCGCCAGCAGCGTCTACAGGGTAGATACGCAGTATTTT. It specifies CASSVYRVDTQYF. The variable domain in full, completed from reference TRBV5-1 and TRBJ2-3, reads KAGVTQTPRYLIKTRGQQVTLSCSPISGHRSVSWYQQTPGQGLQFLFEYFSETQRNKGNFPGRFSGRQFSNSRSEMNVSTLELGDSALYLCASSVYRVDTQYFGPGTRLTVL.

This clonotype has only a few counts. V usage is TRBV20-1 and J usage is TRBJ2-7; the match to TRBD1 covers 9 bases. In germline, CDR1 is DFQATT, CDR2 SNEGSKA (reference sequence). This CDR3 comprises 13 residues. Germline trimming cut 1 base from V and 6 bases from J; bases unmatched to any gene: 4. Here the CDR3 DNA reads TGCAGTGCTAGAGCGGACAGGGGAGGCGAGCAGTACTTC. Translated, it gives CSARADRGGEQYF.

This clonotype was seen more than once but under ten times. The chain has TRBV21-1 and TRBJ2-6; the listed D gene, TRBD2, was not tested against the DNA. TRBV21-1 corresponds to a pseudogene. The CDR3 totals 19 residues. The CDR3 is CASSIRWESGTSGANVLTF. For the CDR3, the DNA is TGTGCCAGCAGTATCAGGTGGGAGTCCGGAACCTCTGGGGCCAACGTCCTGACTTTC.

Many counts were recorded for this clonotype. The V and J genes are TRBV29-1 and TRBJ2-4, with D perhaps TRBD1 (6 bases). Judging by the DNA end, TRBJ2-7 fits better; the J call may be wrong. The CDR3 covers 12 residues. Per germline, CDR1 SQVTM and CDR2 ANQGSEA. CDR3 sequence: CSVRTTGNEQYF. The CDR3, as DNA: TGCAGCGTTCGGACGACAGGTAACGAGCAGTACTTC.

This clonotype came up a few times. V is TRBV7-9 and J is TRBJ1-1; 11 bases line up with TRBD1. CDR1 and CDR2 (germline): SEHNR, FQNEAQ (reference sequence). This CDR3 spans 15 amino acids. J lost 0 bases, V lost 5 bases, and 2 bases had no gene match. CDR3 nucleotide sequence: TGTGCCAGCAGCGGGACAGGGGGTATGAACACTGAAGCTTTCTTT. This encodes CASSGTGGMNTEAFF.

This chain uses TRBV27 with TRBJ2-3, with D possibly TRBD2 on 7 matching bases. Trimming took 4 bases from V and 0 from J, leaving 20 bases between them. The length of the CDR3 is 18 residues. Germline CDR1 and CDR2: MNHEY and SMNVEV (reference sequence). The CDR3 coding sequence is TGTGCCAGCAGTTCACCTAATGGGGGGGCCGGGAGCACAGATACGCAGTATTTT. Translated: CASSSPNGGAGSTDTQYF.

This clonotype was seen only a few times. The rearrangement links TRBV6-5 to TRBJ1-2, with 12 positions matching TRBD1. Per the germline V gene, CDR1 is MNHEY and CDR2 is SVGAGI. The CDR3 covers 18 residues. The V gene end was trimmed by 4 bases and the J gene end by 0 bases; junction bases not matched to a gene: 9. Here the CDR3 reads CASSSLGDRGLTNYGYTF. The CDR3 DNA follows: TGTGCCAGCAGTTCCCTAGGGGACAGGGGGCTAACTAACTATGGCTACACCTTC.

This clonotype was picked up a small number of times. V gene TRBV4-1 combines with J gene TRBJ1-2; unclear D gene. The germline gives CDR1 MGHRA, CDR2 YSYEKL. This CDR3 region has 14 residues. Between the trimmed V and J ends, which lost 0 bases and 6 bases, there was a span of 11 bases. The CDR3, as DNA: TGCGCCAGCAGCCAAGATGGCAGGTCGGATGGCTACACCTTC. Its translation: CASSQDGRSDGYTF.

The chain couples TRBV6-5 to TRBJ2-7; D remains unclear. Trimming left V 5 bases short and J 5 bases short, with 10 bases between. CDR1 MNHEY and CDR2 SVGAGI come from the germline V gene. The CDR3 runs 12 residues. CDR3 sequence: CASSKLPNEQYF. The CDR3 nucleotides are TGTGCCAGCAGTAAACTCCCCAACGAGCAGTACTTC.

As DNA, the CDR3 is TGTGCCATCAGTGGCCCCCCCGGGAGGGCCCAAAGCACAGATACGCAGTATTTT. It encodes CAISGPPGRAQSTDTQYF. The chain combines TRBV10-3 with TRBJ2-3, with TRBD2 matching over 8 bases. Unmatched junction bases numbered 12, after V lost 4 bases and J lost 0 bases. Germline V lookup: CDR1 ENHRY, CDR2 SYGVKD. The CDR3 totals 18 residues.

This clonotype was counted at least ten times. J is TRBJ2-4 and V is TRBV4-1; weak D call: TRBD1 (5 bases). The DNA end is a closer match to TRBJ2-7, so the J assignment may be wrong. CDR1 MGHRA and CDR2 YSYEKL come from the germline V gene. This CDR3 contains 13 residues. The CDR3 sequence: CASSQEDRGEQYF. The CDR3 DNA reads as TGCGCCAGCAGCCAAGAGGATAGGGGCGAGCAGTACTTC.

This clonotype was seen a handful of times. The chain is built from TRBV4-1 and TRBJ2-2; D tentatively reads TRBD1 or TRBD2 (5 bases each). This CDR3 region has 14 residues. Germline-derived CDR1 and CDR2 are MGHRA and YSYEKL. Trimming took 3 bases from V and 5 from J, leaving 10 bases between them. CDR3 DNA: TGCGCCAGCAGCCAGAGGGGAGCAACCGGGGAGCTGTTTTTT. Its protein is CASSQRGATGELFF.

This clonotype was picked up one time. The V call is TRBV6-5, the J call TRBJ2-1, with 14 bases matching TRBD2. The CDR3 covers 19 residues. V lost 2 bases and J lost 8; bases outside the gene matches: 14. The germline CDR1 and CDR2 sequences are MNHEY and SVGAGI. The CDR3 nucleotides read TGTGCCAGCAGTTACCTTATGACTAGCGGGGGGGCCGGCTCCCATGAGCAGTTCTTC. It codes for CASSYLMTSGGAGSHEQFF.

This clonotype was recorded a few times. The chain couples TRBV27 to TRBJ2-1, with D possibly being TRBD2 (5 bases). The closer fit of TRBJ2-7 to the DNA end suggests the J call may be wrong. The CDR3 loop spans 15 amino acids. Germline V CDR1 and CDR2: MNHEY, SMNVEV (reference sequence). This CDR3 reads CASSLDSSSYNEQYF. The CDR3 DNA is TGTGCCAGCAGTTTGGACTCAAGCTCCTACAATGAGCAGTACTTC.

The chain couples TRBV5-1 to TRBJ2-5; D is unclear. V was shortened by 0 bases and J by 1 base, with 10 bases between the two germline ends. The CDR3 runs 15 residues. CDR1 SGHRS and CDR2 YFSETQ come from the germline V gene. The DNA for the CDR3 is TGCGCCAGCAGCTTGGTGCGGCTACCCCAAGAGACCCAGTACTTC. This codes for CASSLVRLPQETQYF.

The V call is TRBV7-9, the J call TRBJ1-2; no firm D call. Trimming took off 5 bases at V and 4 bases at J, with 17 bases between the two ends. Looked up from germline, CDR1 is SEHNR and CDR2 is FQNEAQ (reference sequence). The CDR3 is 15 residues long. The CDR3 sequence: CASSRLKGRGYGYTF. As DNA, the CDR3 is TGTGCCAGCAGCCGACTGAAGGGCAGAGGCTATGGCTACACCTTC.